One and the same sample provided the 5 T cell receptor beta chains below, sequenced in a study of blood T cell repertoires in COVID-19. Method: immunoSEQ multiplex PCR; TCRdb's copy keeps in-frame clones and lacks some. The sample has approximately 320,000 clones; approximately 85% are singletons. The sequenced material came from peripheral blood. The receptors were sampled from a human donor in a cohort sampled during active COVID-19.

This rearrangement joins TRBV30 to TRBJ1-6; D not resolved. The CDR3 covers 13 residues. Trimming took 0 bases from V and 9 from J, leaving 9 bases between them. Germline values: CDR1 GTSNPN, CDR2 SVGIG (reference sequence). This chain's CDR3 is CAWSVLAPSPLHF. Here the CDR3 DNA reads TGTGCCTGGAGTGTACTAGCCCCTTCACCCCTCCACTTT. The full variable domain, its missing parts supplied by reference TRBV30 and TRBJ1-6, is SQTIHQWPATLVQPVGSPLSLECTVEGTSNPNLYWYRQAAGRGLQLLFYSVGIGQISSEVPQNLSASRPQDRQFILSSKKLLLSDSGFYLCAWSVLAPSPLHFGNGTRLTVT.

This clone was seen only once. The chain is built from TRBV6-5 and TRBJ1-1; unclear D gene. Looked up from germline, CDR1 is MNHEY and CDR2 is SVGAGI. The CDR3 runs 14 residues. V lost 6 bases and J 2 bases, leaving 13 bases between the germline ends. Here the CDR3 reads CASRERTLNTEAFF. CDR3 DNA sequence: TGTGCCAGCAGAGAGCGGACCCTAAACACTGAAGCTTTCTTT.

This clone was seen more than once but under ten times. The V gene is TRBV5-1, the J gene TRBJ2-7; TRBD1 matches 11 bases. The germline CDR1 and CDR2 sequences are SGHRS and YFSETQ. The V segment lost 4 bases and the J segment 5 bases; nucleotides outside the gene matches: 8. The CDR3 extends over 15 amino acids. CDR3 DNA sequence: TGCGCCAGCAGCGCGGGACAGGGGGGGATCGACGAGCAGTACTTC. Translation: CASSAGQGGIDEQYF.

V usage is TRBV5-1 and J usage is TRBJ2-7; maybe TRBD2 (6 bases). Trimming pared 4 bases from V and 2 bases from J, leaving 10 bases between. The CDR3 is 13 residues long. Looked up from germline, CDR1 is SGHRS and CDR2 is YFSETQ. The CDR3 here is CASSPGAPYEQYF. CDR3 sequence (DNA): TGCGCCAGCAGCCCGGGAGCACCCTACGAGCAGTACTTC.

The chain carries TRBV21-1 and TRBJ2-7; no DNA check was done on the table's D call, TRBD1. TRBV21-1 is reported as a pseudogene. The CDR3 extends over 21 amino acids. Here the CDR3 DNA reads TGTGCCAGCAGCCCTCTTGCCGGGACAGGGTGCTTAACGGCCAAAAGGGACGAGCAGTACTTC. It is translated as CASSPLAGTGCLTAKRDEQYF.